The 20 T cell receptor beta chains reported below all come from one sample, sequenced in a study of cytomegalovirus exposure and HLA in healthy donors. The PCR made use of 60 Vbeta and 13 Jbeta primers. Method: immunoSEQ multiplex PCR; TCRdb's copy keeps in-frame clones and lacks some. Counted here are approximately 200,000 clones, roughly 74% occurring once; the ten biggest clones make up approximately 5.4%. The sequencing sample was made of PBMCs. Receptors originate from a woman aged 25-40 years in good health and CMV-seropositive.

The gene calls are TRBV7-8 and TRBJ1-6; D not certain. Trimming stripped 3 bases from V and 8 bases from J, with 8 bases between. The CDR3 spans 13 residues. Germline-derived CDR1 and CDR2 are SGHVS and FQNEAQ. The CDR3 sequence is CASSFGEDSPLHF. DNA of the CDR3: TGTGCCAGCAGCTTCGGAGAGGATTCACCCCTCCACTTT.

The rearrangement uses TRBV6-5 and TRBJ2-7; 13 positions match TRBD2. Trimming at V came to 6 bases and at J to 2 bases, leaving 4 bases not matched to a gene. The CDR3 is 15 amino acids. CDR1 is MNHEY and CDR2 is SVGAGI in the germline V gene. CDR3 protein: CASSSGTSGTYEQYF. CDR3 nucleotides: TGTGCCAGCAGCTCCGGGACTAGCGGGACCTACGAGCAGTACTTC.

This clone was observed a few times. This sequence joins TRBV5-8 and TRBJ2-3; D may be TRBD2 (5 bases). The CDR3 is 15 amino acids. Between the trimmed V and J ends, which lost 2 bases and 3 bases, there was a span of 13 bases. Germline assignment: CDR1 SGHTS and CDR2 YDEGEE. The CDR3 nucleotides are TGTGCCAGCAGCTTTGGAGGAAGAGGAACAGATACGCAGTATTTT. It translates to CASSFGGRGTDTQYF.

V and J are TRBV6-5 and TRBJ2-1; no clear D gene. V was clipped by 3 bases and J by 9 bases, with 21 bases between them. This CDR3 has 16 residues. From germline, CDR1 is MNHEY and CDR2 SVGAGI. In DNA, the CDR3 is TGTGCCAGCAGTTATTCAAAAAGTCAGGTTTCCAGTGAGCAGTTCTTC. It codes for CASSYSKSQVSSEQFF.

In its sample, this clone was seen once. The chain combines TRBV5-1 with TRBJ2-1, with 11 positions matching TRBD2. CDR3 size: 16 residues. Losses at the gene ends were 4 bases for V and 7 bases for J; bases not matched to a gene: 10. CDR1 and CDR2 (germline): SGHRS, YFSETQ. The chain's CDR3 is CASSIYSGRVINEQFF. CDR3 nucleotide sequence: TGCGCCAGCAGCATTTATAGCGGGAGGGTGATAAATGAGCAGTTCTTC.

The genes are TRBV7-9 and TRBJ2-7; D is perhaps TRBD1 (6 bases). The CDR3 length is 13 residues. The ends were cut back, 5 bases at V and 2 bases at J, with 10 bases in the middle. The V gene's germline CDR1 is SEHNR and CDR2 FQNEAQ (reference sequence). For the CDR3, the DNA is TGTGCCAGCAGCACAGGGCCCCCCTACGAGCAGTACTTC. This translates into CASSTGPPYEQYF.

With respect to this clone: At the DNA level, this CDR3 is encoded by other sequences in the same sample as well. This sequence joins TRBV19 and TRBJ1-5; 8 bases align to TRBD1. The ends lost 5 bases at V and 2 bases at J; junction bases unmatched: 2. In germline, CDR1 is LNHDA, CDR2 SQIVND (reference sequence). The CDR3 spans 14 residues. Here the CDR3 DNA reads TGTGCCAGTAGTTCGACAGGGGGCAATCAGCCCCAGCATTTT. Protein sequence: CASSSTGGNQPQHF. Using reference TRBV19 and TRBJ1-5 for the parts outside the CDR3, the full variable domain is DGGITQSPKYLFRKEGQNVTLSCEQNLNHDAMYWYRQDPGQGLRLIYYSQIVNDFQKGDIAEGYSVSREKKESFPLTVTSAQKNPTAFYLCASSSTGGNQPQHFGDGTRLSIL.

The V and J genes are TRBV5-1 and TRBJ2-7, with 14 bases identical to TRBD2. From germline, CDR1 is SGHRS and CDR2 YFSETQ. Losses at the gene ends were 7 bases for V and 5 bases for J; bases not matched to a gene: 5. The CDR3 length is 14 residues. CDR3 DNA: TGCGCCAGCCAGGGGACTAGCGGGAGACACGAGCAGTACTTC. Its translation is CASQGTSGRHEQYF.

Only a few counts were recorded for this clone. The chain uses TRBV2 and TRBJ2-3; no clear D. From germline, CDR1 is SNHLY and CDR2 FYNNEI. This CDR3 is built from 12 residues. V lost 7 bases to trimming and J lost 4 bases, with 9 bases between them. For the CDR3, the DNA is TGTGCCAGCAAGTTCGCGGCAGATACGCAGTATTTT. This encodes CASKFAADTQYF. Together with reference TRBV2 and TRBJ2-3, the CDR3 gives the full variable domain: EPEVTQTPSHQVTQMGQEVILRCVPISNHLYFYWYRQILGQKVEFLVSFYNNEISEKSEIFDDQFSVERPDGSNFTLKIRSTKLEDSAMYFCASKFAADTQYFGPGTRLTVL.

V is TRBV5-1 and J is TRBJ1-1; the match to TRBD1 covers 9 bases. The germline V gene encodes CDR1 SGHRS and CDR2 YFSETQ. The CDR3 runs 15 residues. With V trimmed by 4 bases and J by 1 base, 5 bases remained unmatched. The CDR3, as DNA: TGCGCCAGCAGCGTGGACAGGGGACGGAACACTGAAGCTTTCTTT. Encoded protein: CASSVDRGRNTEAFF.

The chain couples TRBV5-4 to TRBJ1-4; weak D call: TRBD1 (6 bases). Germline CDR1 reads SGHNT; CDR2 reads YYREEE (reference sequence). The CDR3 runs to 13 residues. The germline V and J ends were trimmed by 5 bases and 8 bases, with 13 bases remaining between them. DNA for the CDR3: TGTGCCAGCAGAGGGGGTCAAACCGAAAAACTGTTTTTT. Protein product: CASRGGQTEKLFF. Looking up the rest from reference TRBV5-4 and TRBJ1-4 gives the full variable domain: ETGVTQSPTHLIKTRGQQVTLRCSSQSGHNTVSWYQQALGQGPQFIFQYYREEENGRGNFPPRFSGLQFPNYSSELNVNALELDDSALYLCASRGGQTEKLFFGSGTQLSVL.

The CDR3 DNA follows: TGTGCCAGCAGCTTAGCGGGACTAGCCTACGAGCAGTACTTC. Translating gives CASSLAGLAYEQYF. V and J are TRBV7-8 and TRBJ2-7, with 8 bases identical to TRBD2. CDR3 length: 14 amino acids. J lost 2 bases, V lost 0 bases, and 0 bases had no gene match. CDR1 SGHVS and CDR2 FQNEAQ come from the germline V gene.

This chain joins TRBV27 and TRBJ2-1; 9 positions agree with TRBD1. Germline loops: CDR1 MNHEY, CDR2 SMNVEV (reference sequence). The CDR3 is 15 amino acids. The J segment lost 3 bases and the V segment lost 6 bases, leaving 6 bases of the junction unmatched. CDR3 sequence reads: CASSHGTGYYNEQFF. DNA for the CDR3: TGTGCCAGCAGCCACGGGACAGGGTACTACAATGAGCAGTTCTTC.

The gene calls are TRBV4-1 and TRBJ2-1, with 7 bases identical to TRBD1. With V trimmed by 6 bases and J by 0 bases, 8 bases remained unmatched. The CDR3 length is 16 residues. CDR1 MGHRA and CDR2 YSYEKL come from the germline V gene. DNA for the CDR3: TGCGCCAGCAGGCTTACAGGGGCAAACTCCTACAATGAGCAGTTCTTC. Its protein is CASRLTGANSYNEQFF.

This clone has only a few counts. The CDR3 DNA reads TGTGCCAGCAGTTTCAAAAGGGGAGGTGGCTACACCTTC. It translates to CASSFKRGGGYTF. This chain joins TRBV11-1 and TRBJ1-2; a possible D gene is TRBD1 (5 bases). The CDR3 consists of 13 residues. Germline lookup yields CDR1 SGHAT and CDR2 FQDESV (reference sequence). Trimming stripped 6 bases from V and 7 bases from J, with 15 bases between.

The chain has TRBV18 and TRBJ1-1; D is possibly TRBD1 (6 bases). V was clipped by 3 bases and J by 11 bases, with 16 bases between them. The CDR3 is 13 amino acids. CDR1 is KGHSH, CDR2 LQKENI, per germline. The CDR3 DNA reads as TGTGCCAGCTCACCCGGGACACTGGGCCCCGCTTTCTTT. Protein product: CASSPGTLGPAFF. The full variable domain, its missing parts supplied by reference TRBV18 and TRBJ1-1, is NAGVMQNPRHLVRRRGQEARLRCSPMKGHSHVYWYRQLPEEGLKFMVYLQKENIIDESGMPKERFSAEFPKEGPSILRIQQVVRGDSAAYFCASSPGTLGPAFFGQGTRLTVV.

The rearrangement links TRBV9 to TRBJ1-1; D gene unclear. The V end was cut by 2 bases, the J end by 7 bases, with 12 bases between. In germline, CDR1 is SGDLS, CDR2 YYNGEE. The CDR3 covers 13 residues. The CDR3 sequence is CASSVNPSSEAFF. Here the CDR3 DNA reads TGTGCCAGCAGCGTGAATCCGTCTAGTGAAGCTTTCTTT.

CDR3 amino acids: CASSKGLAGGPNTGELFF. Written as DNA, the CDR3 is TGCGCCAGCAGTAAGGGACTAGCGGGGGGGCCAAACACCGGGGAGCTGTTTTTT. The chain is built from TRBV10-1 and TRBJ2-2; 16 bases map to TRBD2. This CDR3 contains 18 residues. V trimming: 5 bases; J trimming: 2 bases; junction bases outside the gene matches: 5. Germline V gene sequence: CDR1 WNHNN, CDR2 SYGVQD (reference sequence).

The chain is built from TRBV21-1 and TRBJ2-1; the DNA was not compared with TRBD1, the D call given in the table. TRBV21-1 is a known pseudogene. CDR3 size: 15 residues. The DNA of the CDR3 is TGTGCCAGCAGCAGATCCAGGGACACCTACAATGAGCAGTTCTTC. Translating gives CASSRSRDTYNEQFF.

This rearrangement joins TRBV2 to TRBJ2-2; perhaps TRBD2 as D (6 bases). V shed 2 bases and J shed 4 bases, with 11 bases lying between them. The CDR3 is 15 residues long. Germline values: CDR1 SNHLY, CDR2 FYNNEI. This CDR3 reads CASSEILGGTGELFF. CDR3 in DNA: TGTGCCAGCAGTGAAATTCTGGGGGGCACCGGGGAGCTGTTTTTT.